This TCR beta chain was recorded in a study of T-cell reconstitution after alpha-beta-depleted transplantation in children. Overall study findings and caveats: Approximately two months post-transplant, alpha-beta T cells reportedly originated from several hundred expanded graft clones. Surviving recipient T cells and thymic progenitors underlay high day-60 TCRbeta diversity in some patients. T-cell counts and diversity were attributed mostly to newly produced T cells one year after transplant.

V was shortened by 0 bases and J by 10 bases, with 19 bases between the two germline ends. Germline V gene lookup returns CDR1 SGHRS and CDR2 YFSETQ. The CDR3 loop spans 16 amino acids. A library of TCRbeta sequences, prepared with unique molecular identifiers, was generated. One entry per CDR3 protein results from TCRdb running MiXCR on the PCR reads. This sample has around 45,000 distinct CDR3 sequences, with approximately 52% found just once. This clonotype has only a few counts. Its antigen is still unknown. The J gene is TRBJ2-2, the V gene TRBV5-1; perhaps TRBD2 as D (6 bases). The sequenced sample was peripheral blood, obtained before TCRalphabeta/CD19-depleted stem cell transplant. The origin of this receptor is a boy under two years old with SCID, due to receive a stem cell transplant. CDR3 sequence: CASSLAEGLGAEELFF. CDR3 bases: TGCGCCAGCAGCTTGGCCGAGGGACTTGGGGCGGAGGAGCTGTTTTTT.